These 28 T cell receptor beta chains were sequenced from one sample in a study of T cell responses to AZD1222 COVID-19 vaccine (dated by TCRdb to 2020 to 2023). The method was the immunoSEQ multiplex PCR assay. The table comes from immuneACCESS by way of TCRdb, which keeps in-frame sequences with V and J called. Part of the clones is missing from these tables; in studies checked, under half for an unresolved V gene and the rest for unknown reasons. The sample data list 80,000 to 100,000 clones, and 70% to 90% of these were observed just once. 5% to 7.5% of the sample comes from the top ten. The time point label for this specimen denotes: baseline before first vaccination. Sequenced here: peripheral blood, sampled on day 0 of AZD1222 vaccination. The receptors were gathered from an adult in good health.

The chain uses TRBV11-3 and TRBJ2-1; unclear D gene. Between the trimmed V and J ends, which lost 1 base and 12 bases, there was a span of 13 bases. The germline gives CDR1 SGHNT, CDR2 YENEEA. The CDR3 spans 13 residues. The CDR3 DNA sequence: TGTGCCAGCAGCTTAGTCCCTACTCCTACGCAGTTCTTC. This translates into CASSLVPTPTQFF. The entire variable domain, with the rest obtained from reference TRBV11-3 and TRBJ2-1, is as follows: EAGVVQSPRYKIIEKKQPVAFWCNPISGHNTLYWYLQNLGQGPELLIRYENEEAVDDSQLPKDRFSAERLKGVDSTLKIQPAELGDSAVYLCASSLVPTPTQFFGPGTRLTVL.

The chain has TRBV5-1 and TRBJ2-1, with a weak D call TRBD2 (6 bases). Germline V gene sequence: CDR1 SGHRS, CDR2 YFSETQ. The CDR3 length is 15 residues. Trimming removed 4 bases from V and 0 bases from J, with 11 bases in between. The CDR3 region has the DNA TGCGCCAGCAGCCCGGGACTCAGCTCCTACAATGAGCAGTTCTTC. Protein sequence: CASSPGLSSYNEQFF.

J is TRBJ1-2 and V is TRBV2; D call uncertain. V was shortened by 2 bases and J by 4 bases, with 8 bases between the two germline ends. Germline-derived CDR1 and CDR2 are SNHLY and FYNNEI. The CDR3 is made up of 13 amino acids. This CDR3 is CASSEYLRYGYTF. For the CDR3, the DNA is TGTGCCAGCAGTGAATACTTGCGCTATGGCTACACCTTC.

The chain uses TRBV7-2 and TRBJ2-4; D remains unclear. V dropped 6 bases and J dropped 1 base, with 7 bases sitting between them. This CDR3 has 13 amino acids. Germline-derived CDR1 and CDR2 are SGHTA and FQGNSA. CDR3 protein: CASSSEAKNIQYF. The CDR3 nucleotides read TGTGCCAGCAGTTCTGAGGCCAAAAACATTCAGTACTTC.

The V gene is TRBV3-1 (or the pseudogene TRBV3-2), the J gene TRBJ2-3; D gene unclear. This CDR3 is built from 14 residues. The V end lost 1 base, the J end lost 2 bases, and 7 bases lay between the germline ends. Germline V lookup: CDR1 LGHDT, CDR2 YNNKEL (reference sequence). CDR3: CASSQGGPTDTQYF. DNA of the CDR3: TGTGCCAGCAGCCAAGGCGGCCCCACAGATACGCAGTATTTT.

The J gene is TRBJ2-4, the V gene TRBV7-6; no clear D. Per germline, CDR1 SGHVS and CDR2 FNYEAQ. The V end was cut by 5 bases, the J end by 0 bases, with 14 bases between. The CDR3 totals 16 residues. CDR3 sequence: CASSPGPYLAKNIQYF. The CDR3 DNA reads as TGTGCCAGCAGCCCCGGACCCTACCTAGCCAAAAACATTCAGTACTTC.

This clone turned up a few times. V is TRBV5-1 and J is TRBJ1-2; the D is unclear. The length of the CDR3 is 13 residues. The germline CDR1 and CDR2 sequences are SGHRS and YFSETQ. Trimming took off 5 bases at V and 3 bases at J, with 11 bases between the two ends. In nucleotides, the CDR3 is TGCGCCAGCAGGGATAACTCGGACTATGGCTACACCTTC. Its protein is CASRDNSDYGYTF. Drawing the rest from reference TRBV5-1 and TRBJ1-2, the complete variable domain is KAGVTQTPRYLIKTRGQQVTLSCSPISGHRSVSWYQQTPGQGLQFLFEYFSETQRNKGNFPGRFSGRQFSNSRSEMNVSTLELGDSALYLCASRDNSDYGYTFGSGTRLTVV.

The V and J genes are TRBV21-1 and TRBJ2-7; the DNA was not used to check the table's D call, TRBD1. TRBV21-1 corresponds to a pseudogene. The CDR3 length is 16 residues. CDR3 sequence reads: CASSTYPDRVTYEQYF. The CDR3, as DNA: TGTGCCAGCAGCACTTATCCAGACAGGGTAACCTACGAGCAGTACTTC.

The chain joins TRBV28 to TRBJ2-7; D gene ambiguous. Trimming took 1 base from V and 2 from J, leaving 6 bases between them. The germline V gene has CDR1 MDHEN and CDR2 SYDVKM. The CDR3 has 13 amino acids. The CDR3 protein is CASSLSGTYEQYF. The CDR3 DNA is TGTGCCAGCAGTTTATCTGGAACCTACGAGCAGTACTTC.

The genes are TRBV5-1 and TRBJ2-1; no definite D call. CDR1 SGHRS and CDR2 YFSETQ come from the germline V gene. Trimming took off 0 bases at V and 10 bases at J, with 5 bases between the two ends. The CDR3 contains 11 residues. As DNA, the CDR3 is TGCGCCAGCAGCTTGGTGAGGGAGCAGTTCTTC. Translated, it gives CASSLVREQFF.

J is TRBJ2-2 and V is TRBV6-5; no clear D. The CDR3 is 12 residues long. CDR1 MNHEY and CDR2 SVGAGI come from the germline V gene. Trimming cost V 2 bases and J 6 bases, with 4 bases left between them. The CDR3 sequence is CASSYMAGELFF. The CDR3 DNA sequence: TGTGCCAGCAGTTACATGGCCGGGGAGCTGTTTTTT.

As DNA, the CDR3 is TGTGCCAGCAGCTTTCCAAACAGGGAATTAAACTATGGCTACACCTTC. Translating gives CASSFPNRELNYGYTF. The chain has TRBV5-6 and TRBJ1-2; tentative D call: TRBD1 (6 bases). The CDR3 contains 16 residues. V lost 2 bases to trimming and J lost 2 bases, with 16 bases between them. CDR1 is SGHDT and CDR2 is YYEEEE in the germline V gene.

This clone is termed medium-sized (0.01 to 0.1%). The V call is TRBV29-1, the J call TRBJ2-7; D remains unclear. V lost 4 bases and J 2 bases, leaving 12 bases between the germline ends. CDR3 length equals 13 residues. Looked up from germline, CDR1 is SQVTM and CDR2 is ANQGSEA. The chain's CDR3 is CSVVLGNTYEQYF. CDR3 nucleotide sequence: TGCAGCGTTGTTCTCGGAAACACCTACGAGCAGTACTTC.

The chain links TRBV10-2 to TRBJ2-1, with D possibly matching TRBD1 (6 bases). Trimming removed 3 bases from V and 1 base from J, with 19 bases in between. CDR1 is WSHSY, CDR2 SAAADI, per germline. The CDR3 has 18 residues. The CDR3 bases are TGCGCCAGCAGTGAACAGGGAGTGGTCGAGGCGTCCTACAATGAGCAGTTCTTC. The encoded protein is CASSEQGVVEASYNEQFF.

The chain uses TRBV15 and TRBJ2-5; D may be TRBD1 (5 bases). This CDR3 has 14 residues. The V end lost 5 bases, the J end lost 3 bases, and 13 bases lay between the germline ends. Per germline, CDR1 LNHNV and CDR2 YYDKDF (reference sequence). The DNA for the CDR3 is TGTGCCACCAGCCAGGACACCATAGAAGAGACCCAGTACTTC. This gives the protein CATSQDTIEETQYF. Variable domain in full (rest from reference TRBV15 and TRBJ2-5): DAMVIQNPRYQVTQFGKPVTLSCSQTLNHNVMYWYQQKSSQAPKLLFHYYDKDFNNEADTPDNFQSRRPNTSFCFLDIRSPGLGDTAMYLCATSQDTIEETQYFGPGTRLLVL.

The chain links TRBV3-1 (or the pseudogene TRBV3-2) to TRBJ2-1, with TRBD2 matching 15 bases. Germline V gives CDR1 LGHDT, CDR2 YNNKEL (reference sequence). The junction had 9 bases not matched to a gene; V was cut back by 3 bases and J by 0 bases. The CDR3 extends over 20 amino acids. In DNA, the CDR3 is TGTGCCAGCAGCCATCGGCTAGGGACTAGCGGGAGGCACTCCTACAATGAGCAGTTCTTC. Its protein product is CASSHRLGTSGRHSYNEQFF.

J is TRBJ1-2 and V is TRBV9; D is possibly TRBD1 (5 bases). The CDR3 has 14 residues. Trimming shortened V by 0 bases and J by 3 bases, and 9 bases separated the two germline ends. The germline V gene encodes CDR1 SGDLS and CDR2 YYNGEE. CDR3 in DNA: TGTGCCAGCAGCGTAGAAGACAGCCACTATGGCTACACCTTC. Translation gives CASSVEDSHYGYTF.

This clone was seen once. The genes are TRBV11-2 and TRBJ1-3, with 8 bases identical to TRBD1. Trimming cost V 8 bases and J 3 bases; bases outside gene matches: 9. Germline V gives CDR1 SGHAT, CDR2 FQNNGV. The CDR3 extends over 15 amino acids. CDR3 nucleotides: TGTGCCAGCGGCCCCCAGGGGGCAGGTGGAAACACCATATATTTT. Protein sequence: CASGPQGAGGNTIYF.

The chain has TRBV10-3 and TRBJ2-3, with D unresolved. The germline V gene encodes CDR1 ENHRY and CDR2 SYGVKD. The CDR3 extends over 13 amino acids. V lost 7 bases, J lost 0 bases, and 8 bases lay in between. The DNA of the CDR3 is TGTGCCATCATGGTTGAGAGCACAGATACGCAGTATTTT. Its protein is CAIMVESTDTQYF.

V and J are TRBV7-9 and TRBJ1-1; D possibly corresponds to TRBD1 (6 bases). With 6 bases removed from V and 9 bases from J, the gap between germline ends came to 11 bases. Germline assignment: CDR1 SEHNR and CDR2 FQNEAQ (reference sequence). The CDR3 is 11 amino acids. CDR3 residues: CASSQGTQAFF. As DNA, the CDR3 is TGTGCCAGCAGTCAGGGGACTCAAGCTTTCTTT.

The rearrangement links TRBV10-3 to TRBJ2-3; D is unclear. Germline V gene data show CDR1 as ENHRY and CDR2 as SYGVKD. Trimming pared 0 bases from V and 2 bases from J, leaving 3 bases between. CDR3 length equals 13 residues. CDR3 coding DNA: TGTGCCATCAGTGAGTCAAACACAGATACGCAGTATTTT. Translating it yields CAISESNTDTQYF.

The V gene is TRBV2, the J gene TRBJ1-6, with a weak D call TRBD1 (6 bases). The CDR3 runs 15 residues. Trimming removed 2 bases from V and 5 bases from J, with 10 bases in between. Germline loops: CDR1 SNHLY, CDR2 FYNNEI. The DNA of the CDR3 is TGTGCCAGCAGTGAATCGTCAGGGGATAATTCACCCCTCCACTTT. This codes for CASSESSGDNSPLHF.

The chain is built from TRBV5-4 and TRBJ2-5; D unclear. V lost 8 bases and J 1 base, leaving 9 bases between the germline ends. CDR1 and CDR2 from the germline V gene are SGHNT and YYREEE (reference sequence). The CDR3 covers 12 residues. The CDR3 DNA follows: TGTGCCAGTAGTCGATTCCAAGAGACCCAGTACTTC. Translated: CASSRFQETQYF.

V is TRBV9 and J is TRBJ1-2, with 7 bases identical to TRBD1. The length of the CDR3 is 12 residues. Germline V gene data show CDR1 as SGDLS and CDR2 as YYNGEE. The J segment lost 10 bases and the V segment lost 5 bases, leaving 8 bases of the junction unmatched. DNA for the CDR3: TGTGCCAGCAGGAATCGGACAGGATCCTACACCTTC. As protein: CASRNRTGSYTF. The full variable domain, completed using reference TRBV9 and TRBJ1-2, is DSGVTQTPKHLITATGQRVTLRCSPRSGDLSVYWYQQSLDQGLQFLIQYYNGEERAKGNILERFSAQQFPDLHSELNLSSLELGDSALYFCASRNRTGSYTFGSGTRLTVV.

CDR3 loop: CASKSPSGELFF. CDR3 DNA: TGTGCCAGCAAGTCGCCTTCCGGGGAGCTGTTTTTT. V gene TRBV12-3 or TRBV12-4 combines with J gene TRBJ2-2; no clear D. The CDR3 totals 12 residues. Trimming removed 7 bases at V and 6 bases at J, with 9 bases between.

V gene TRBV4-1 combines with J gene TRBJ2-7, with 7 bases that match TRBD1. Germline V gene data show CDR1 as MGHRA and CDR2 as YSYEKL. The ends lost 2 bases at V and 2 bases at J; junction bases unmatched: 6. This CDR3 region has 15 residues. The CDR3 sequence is CASSQRAGGPYEQYF. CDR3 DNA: TGCGCCAGCAGCCAAAGGGCAGGGGGTCCCTACGAGCAGTACTTC.

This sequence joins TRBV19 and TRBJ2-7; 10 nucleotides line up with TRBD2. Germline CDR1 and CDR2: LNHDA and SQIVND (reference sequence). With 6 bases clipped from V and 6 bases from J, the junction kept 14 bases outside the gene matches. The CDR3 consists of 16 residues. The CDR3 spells CASSNTLAGDLAEQYF. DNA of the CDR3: TGTGCCAGTAGCAACACCCTAGCGGGAGATCTTGCCGAGCAGTACTTC.

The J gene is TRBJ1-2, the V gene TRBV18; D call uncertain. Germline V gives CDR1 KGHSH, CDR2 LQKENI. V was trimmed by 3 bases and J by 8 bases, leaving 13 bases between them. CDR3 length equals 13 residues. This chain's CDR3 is CASSPQVAEGYTF. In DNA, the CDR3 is TGTGCCAGCTCACCTCAGGTCGCAGAGGGCTACACCTTC.